Shown below are 9 T cell receptor beta chains from a single sample sequenced in a study of shared clonotypes between healthy human individuals. Measured with immunoSEQ multiplex PCR; TCRdb has only the in-frame clones, and not every one. The sample has more than 2 million clones, approximately 95% seen once. Sample: naive CD4+ T cells sorted from blood. As to subset: CD45RA+ positively selected. Receptor source: a man between 18 and 35 years old in good health.

The chain employs TRBV15 and TRBJ2-3, with D unclear. The ends were cut back, 2 bases at V and 1 base at J, with 4 bases in the middle. Germline V gene lookup returns CDR1 LNHNV and CDR2 YYDKDF (reference sequence). This CDR3 has 13 residues. The chain's CDR3 is CATSRQGTDTQYF. CDR3 DNA: TGTGCCACCAGCAGACAGGGCACAGATACGCAGTATTTT.

J is TRBJ1-5 and V is TRBV6-5; D unclear. Germline assignment: CDR1 MNHEY and CDR2 SVGAGI. The CDR3 is made up of 13 amino acids. Trimming shortened V by 2 bases and J by 4 bases, and 6 bases separated the two germline ends. DNA for the CDR3: TGTGCCAGCAGTTACATACAGAATCAGCCCCAGCATTTT. This codes for CASSYIQNQPQHF.

V gene TRBV5-5 combines with J gene TRBJ2-7, with 8 bases lining up with TRBD1. The trim removed 3 bases at V and 9 bases at J, leaving 14 bases unmatched. The CDR3 runs to 15 residues. Germline assignment: CDR1 SGHKS and CDR2 YYEKEE (reference sequence). The CDR3 here is CASSWTLGQVDWQYF. The CDR3 DNA reads TGTGCCAGCAGCTGGACCCTGGGACAGGTAGATTGGCAGTACTTC.

The count of this clone is one. This chain joins TRBV25-1 and TRBJ2-7, with TRBD2 matching 8 bases. The CDR3 runs 14 residues. CDR1 is MGHDK, CDR2 SYGVNS, per germline. Losses at the gene ends were 8 bases for V and 6 bases for J; bases not matched to a gene: 12. The DNA of the CDR3 is TGTGCCAGCCGTCCCGGGACTAGGGGCCCCGAGCAGTACTTC. This translates into CASRPGTRGPEQYF.

CDR3 bases: TGTGCCAGCAGTTACCGGGGCGCGTACAATGAGCAGTTCTTC. It is translated as CASSYRGAYNEQFF. V usage is TRBV6-6 and J usage is TRBJ2-1; D is perhaps TRBD1 or TRBD2 (5 bases each). Germline V lookup: CDR1 MNHNY, CDR2 SVGAGI (reference sequence). V was shortened by 2 bases and J by 4 bases, with 9 bases between the two germline ends. CDR3 length equals 14 residues.

This chain joins TRBV19 and TRBJ1-5, with D hard to call. This CDR3 has 13 residues. Germline-derived CDR1 and CDR2 are LNHDA and SQIVND (reference sequence). Trimming cost V 5 bases and J 7 bases, with 12 bases left between them. In nucleotides, the CDR3 is TGTGCCAGTAGTCCGCAAGACATCCAGCCCCAGCATTTT. It is translated as CASSPQDIQPQHF.

This clone was recorded only once. This rearrangement joins TRBV6-5 to TRBJ1-6; D might be TRBD1 (5 bases). The CDR3 runs to 14 residues. In germline, CDR1 is MNHEY, CDR2 SVGAGI. V gave up 8 bases and J gave up 7 bases, with 15 bases separating them. CDR3 protein: CASARGSGNSPLHF. The CDR3 DNA follows: TGTGCCAGCGCCCGGGGCAGTGGGAATTCACCCCTCCACTTT.

J is TRBJ1-1 and V is TRBV6-5, with D hard to call. Germline V lookup: CDR1 MNHEY, CDR2 SVGAGI. The CDR3 extends over 15 amino acids. V was shortened by 6 bases and J by 1 base, with 15 bases between the two germline ends. This CDR3 is CASSPAGLGNTEAFF. The CDR3 bases are TGTGCCAGCAGCCCCGCCGGTTTGGGGAACACTGAAGCTTTCTTT.

The rearrangement joins TRBV7-3 to TRBJ2-5, with 9 bases matching TRBD2. The CDR3 contains 15 residues. Germline V gene lookup returns CDR1 SGHTA and CDR2 FQGTGA. V dropped 0 bases and J dropped 5; count of bases not matched to a gene: 4. The CDR3: CASSLTGTSSETQYF. Written as DNA, the CDR3 is TGTGCCAGCAGCTTAACGGGGACTAGCAGTGAGACCCAGTACTTC.